The clone carrying this TCR beta chain was seen a handful of times. These data originate in a study of human T cells and chemical hapten exposure. For the study at large: The study enrolled mostly female patients with alopecia areata, totalis or universalis.

Sample time point: patch test 1, 2 weeks after DPC sensitization. Treatment in this sample: therapeutic diphenylcyclopropenone sensitization with weekly scalp DPC. Trimming left V 4 bases short and J 6 bases short, with 16 bases between. Per the germline V gene, CDR1 is MNHNS and CDR2 is SASEGT. CDR3 length: 15 residues. TCRdb reanalysed the RACE reads using MiXCR and keeps one entry per CDR3 protein. The sample yields around 110,000 distinct CDR3 sequences, about 12% seen once. The V call is TRBV6-1, the J call TRBJ1-5; D gene ambiguous. This specimen consisted of whole blood, obtained in connection with sensitization to the hapten diphenylcyclopropenone (DPC). The source of this sequence is a woman aged 45-65 years with alopecia areata. Some clones in this sample may be carry-over from other donors' samples. The CDR3 DNA sequence: TGTGCCAGCAGTGCCCGGGAACAAATCAGTCAGCCCCAGCATTTT. It is translated as CASSAREQISQPQHF.